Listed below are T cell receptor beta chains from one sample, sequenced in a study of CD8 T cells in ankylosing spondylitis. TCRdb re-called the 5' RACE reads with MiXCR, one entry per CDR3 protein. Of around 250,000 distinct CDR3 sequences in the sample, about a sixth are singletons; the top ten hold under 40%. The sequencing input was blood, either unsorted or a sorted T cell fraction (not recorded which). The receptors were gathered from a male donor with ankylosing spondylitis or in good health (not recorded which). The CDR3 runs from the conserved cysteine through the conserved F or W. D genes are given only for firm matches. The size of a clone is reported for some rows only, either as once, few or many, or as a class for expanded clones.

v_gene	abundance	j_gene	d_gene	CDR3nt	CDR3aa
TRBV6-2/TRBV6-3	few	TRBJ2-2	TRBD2	TGTGCCAGCAGTCTACTTTTGACTAGCGAGTTCGCGAACACCGGGGAGCTGTTTTTT	CASSLLLTSEFANTGELFF
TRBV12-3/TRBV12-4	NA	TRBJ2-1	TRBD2	TGTGCCAGCACCGAAGTCGTTAGCGGGCATGGGGAGCAGTTCTTC	CASTEVVSGHGEQFF
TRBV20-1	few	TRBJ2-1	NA	TGCAGTGCTAGAGAGCCTCTGAGCTCCTACAATGAGCAGTTCTTC	CSAREPLSSYNEQFF
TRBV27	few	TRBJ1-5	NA	TGTGCCAGCAGTTTAAGTCAGAACCCCAATCAGCCCCAGCATTTT	CASSLSQNPNQPQHF
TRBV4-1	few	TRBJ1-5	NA	TGCGCCAGCACCCACTATGCGGGCGACGAGAGCAATCAGCCCCAGCATTTT	CASTHYAGDESNQPQHF
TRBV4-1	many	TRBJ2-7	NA	TGCGCCAGCAGCCATTGGGGCCGGGGTACGTTCTACGAGCAGTACTTC	CASSHWGRGTFYEQYF
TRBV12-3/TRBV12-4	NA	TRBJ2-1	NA	TGTGCCAGCAGTTTGTGGGGGGCCTACAATGAGCAGTTCTTC	CASSLWGAYNEQFF
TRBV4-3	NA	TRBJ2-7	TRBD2	TGCGCCAGCGGGCCGGGACTAGCGGGAGGGCCGTGGGAGCAGTACTTC	CASGPGLAGGPWEQYF
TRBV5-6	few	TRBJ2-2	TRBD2	TGTGCCAGCAGCACAGGACTAGCGGGAGGGGCCGGGGAGCTGTTTTTT	CASSTGLAGGAGELFF
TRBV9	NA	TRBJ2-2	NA	TGTGCCAGCAGCGTTGCAGGGACCGGGGAGCTGTTTTTT	CASSVAGTGELFF
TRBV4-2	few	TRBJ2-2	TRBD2	TGTGCCAGCAGCCAAAAGGGACTAGCGGGAGTAGCGGACACCGGGGAGCTGTTTTTT	CASSQKGLAGVADTGELFF
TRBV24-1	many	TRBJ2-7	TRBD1	TGTGCCACCAGCGGGACAGGGGGACGCGAGCAGTACTTC	CATSGTGGREQYF
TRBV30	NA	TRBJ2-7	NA	TGTGCCTGGGCTGGGACCGCTACCTACGAGCAGTACTTC	CAWAGTATYEQYF
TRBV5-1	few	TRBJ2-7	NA	TGCGCCAGCAGCTACGAGGAGCCCTACGAGCAGTACTTC	CASSYEEPYEQYF
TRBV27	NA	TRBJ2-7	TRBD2	TGTGCCAGCGGTCCCCCCAGGCTAGCGGAACCCTACGAGCAGTACTTC	CASGPPRLAEPYEQYF
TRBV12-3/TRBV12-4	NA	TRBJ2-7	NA	TGTGCCAGCAGTTTAACGTACAGGGACTACGAGCAGTACTTC	CASSLTYRDYEQYF
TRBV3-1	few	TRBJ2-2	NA	TGTGCCAGCAGCGACCGACTCACCAGCACCGGGGAGCTGTTTTTT	CASSDRLTSTGELFF
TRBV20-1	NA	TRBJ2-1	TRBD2	TGCAGTGCAACCACTAGCGGGAGTGTCAATGAGCAGTTCTTC	CSATTSGSVNEQFF
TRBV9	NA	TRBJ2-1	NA	TGTGCCAGCAGCCAAAGGGAGGGGGGTTACAATGAGCAGTTCTTC	CASSQREGGYNEQFF
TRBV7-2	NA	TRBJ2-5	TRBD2	TGTGCCAGCAGCACTTTGTGGGGCGGGAGAACAGAGACCCAGTACTTC	CASSTLWGGRTETQYF
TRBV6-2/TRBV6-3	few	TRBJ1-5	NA	TGTGCCAGCAGTACGTGGGCCAATCAGCCCCAGCATTTT	CASSTWANQPQHF
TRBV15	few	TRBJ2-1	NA	TGTGCCACCAGCAGAGTGAGCGCCAATGAGCAGTTCTTC	CATSRVSANEQFF
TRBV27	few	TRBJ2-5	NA	TGTGCCAGCAGTTTAAGTTCCGGTGGAGTTACCCAGTACTTC	CASSLSSGGVTQYF
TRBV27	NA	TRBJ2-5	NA	TGTGCCAGCAGTTTATCCGAGGCGGACCAAGAGACCCAGTACTTC	CASSLSEADQETQYF
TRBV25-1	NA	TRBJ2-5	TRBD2	TGTGCCAGCAAAGGACTAGCGGGAGACCAAGAGACCCAGTACTTC	CASKGLAGDQETQYF
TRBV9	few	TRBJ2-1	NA	TGTGCCAGCAGCGCATCCGGACCCGGCAATGAGCAGTTCTTC	CASSASGPGNEQFF
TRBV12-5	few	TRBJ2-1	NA	TGTGCTAGTGGTTCACGGCAGGGCGGACCCGGTGAGCAGTTCTTC	CASGSRQGGPGEQFF
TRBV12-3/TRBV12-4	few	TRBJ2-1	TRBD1	TGTGCCACTTCTCCGGGACAGACTTACAATGAGCAGTTCTTC	CATSPGQTYNEQFF
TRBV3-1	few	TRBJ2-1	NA	TGTGCCACCTATGGTTTCTCGGGGGGCTTCGGTGAGCAGTTCTTC	CATYGFSGGFGEQFF
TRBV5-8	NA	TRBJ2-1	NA	TGTGCCAGCAGCTCCCCACAGACCCCAGTTGAGCAGTTCTTC	CASSSPQTPVEQFF
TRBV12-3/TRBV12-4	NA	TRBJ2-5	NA	TGTGCCAGCAGACTAGGGTTTGGGGAGACCCAGTACTTC	CASRLGFGETQYF
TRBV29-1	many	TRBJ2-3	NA	TGCAGCGCTGCACAGGAGCTCACAGATACGCAGTATTTT	CSAAQELTDTQYF
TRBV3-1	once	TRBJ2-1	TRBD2	TGTGCCAGCAGCCAAACGACTAGCGCAACCTACAATGAGCAGTTCTTC	CASSQTTSATYNEQFF
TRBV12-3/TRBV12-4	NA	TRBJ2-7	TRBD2	TGTGCCAGCAGTTTAAGGCCTAGCGGGAGAGATTACGAGCAGTACTTC	CASSLRPSGRDYEQYF
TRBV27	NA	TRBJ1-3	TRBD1	TGTGCCAGCAGAGACAGGGGCGCTGGAAACACCATATATTTT	CASRDRGAGNTIYF
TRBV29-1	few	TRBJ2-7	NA	TGCAGCGTTGAAGATCGGCTGGGGGTTAACTCCTACGAGCAGTACTTC	CSVEDRLGVNSYEQYF
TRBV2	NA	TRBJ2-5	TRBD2	TGTGCCAGCAGTGACGCAGCGGGGAGGGGAGAGACCCAGTACTTC	CASSDAAGRGETQYF
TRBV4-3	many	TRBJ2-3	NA	TGCGCCAGCAGCCCCCTGGTAGGGGGAGGTACGCAGTATTTT	CASSPLVGGGTQYF
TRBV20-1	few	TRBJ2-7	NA	TGCAGTGCTAGAGATCACAGCGGGACAGGTACAACCTACGAGCAGTACTTC	CSARDHSGTGTTYEQYF
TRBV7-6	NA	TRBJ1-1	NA	TGTGCCAGCAGCTTAGGGGGGCAGGGAGAAGCTTTCTTT	CASSLGGQGEAFF
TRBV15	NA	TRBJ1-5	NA	TGTGCCACCAGCAGAGGGGGGCCCATGAGGCCCCAGCATTTT	CATSRGGPMRPQHF
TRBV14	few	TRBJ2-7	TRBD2	TGTGCCAGCAGCCAAGATGGGTCGCTAGCGGGCTACGAGCAGTACTTC	CASSQDGSLAGYEQYF
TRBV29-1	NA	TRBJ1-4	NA	TGCAGCGTTGAAGATCGGCCCAGGGGAGCAACTAATGAAAAACTGTTTTTT	CSVEDRPRGATNEKLFF
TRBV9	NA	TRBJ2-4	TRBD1	TGTGCCAGCAGCGTAGGGGACAGCGAAAACATTCAGTACTTC	CASSVGDSENIQYF
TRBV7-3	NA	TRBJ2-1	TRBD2	TGTGCCAGCAGCGCCCTGGGGGGACTAGCGGGATCGGATGAGCAGTTCTTC	CASSALGGLAGSDEQFF
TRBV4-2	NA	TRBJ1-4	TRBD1	TGTGCCAGCAGCCAAGATAACAGGGGCCTCAATGAAAAACTGTTTTTT	CASSQDNRGLNEKLFF
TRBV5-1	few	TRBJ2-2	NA	TGCGCCAGCAGCTTGGCCTTCAACAACGGGGAGCTGTTTTTT	CASSLAFNNGELFF
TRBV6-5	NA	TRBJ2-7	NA	TGTGCCAGCAGTTACGCGGGTTCGACCTACGAGCAGTACTTC	CASSYAGSTYEQYF